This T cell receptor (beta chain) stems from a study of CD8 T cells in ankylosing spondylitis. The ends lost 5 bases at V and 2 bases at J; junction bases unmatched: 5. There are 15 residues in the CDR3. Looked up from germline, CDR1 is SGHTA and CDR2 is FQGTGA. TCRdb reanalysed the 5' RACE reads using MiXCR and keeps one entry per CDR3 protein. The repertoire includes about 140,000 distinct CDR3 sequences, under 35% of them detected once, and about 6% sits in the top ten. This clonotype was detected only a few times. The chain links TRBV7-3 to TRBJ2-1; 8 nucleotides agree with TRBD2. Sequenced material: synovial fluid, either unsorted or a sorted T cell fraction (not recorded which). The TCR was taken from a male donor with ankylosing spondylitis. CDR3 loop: CASSTQAGAYNEQFF. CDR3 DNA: TGTGCCAGCAGCACCCAAGCGGGAGCCTACAATGAGCAGTTCTTC.